One T cell receptor (beta chain) is described in this entry. Its target is not known. The data belong to a study of shared clonotypes between healthy human individuals. Study in general: The donors, two women and a few men, were aged 18 to 49. Each donor's CD8 memory used one plate, CD8 naive two, each CD4 subset three. Notes on the study in general: Naive subsets tended to show greater estimated richness than memory subsets. Rarefaction showed that sequencing of sorted subsets was incomplete (despite large depth).

Sequencing was performed with immunoSEQ multiplex PCR; in TCRdb, only in-frame clones are kept and a portion is missing. The sample lists 1,500,000 or so clones, roughly 97% occurring once. The germline V gene has CDR1 SGHRS and CDR2 YFSETQ. The CDR3 has 15 residues. V lost 5 bases, J lost 2 bases, and 16 bases lay in between. The sequencing input was naive CD4+ T cells sorted from blood. Subset here: CD45RA+ positively selected. The receptor's source is a man aged 25-45 years in good health. The V call is TRBV5-1, the J call TRBJ2-5; TRBD1 might be the D (6 bases). The CDR3 sequence is CASSDLGTQQETQYF. The CDR3 nucleotides are TGCGCCAGCAGTGACTTAGGGACACAACAAGAGACCCAGTACTTC.